This TCR beta chain appears in the sequencing data of a study of glioma-infiltrating T cells after dendritic cell vaccination (dated by TCRdb to 2015 to 2016). Background on the whole study: Of the 15 glioblastoma patients in the cohort, all drawn from Phase I and II dendritic cell vaccination trials, 9 were newly diagnosed and 6 had recurrent disease. Three intradermal dendritic cell vaccine injections were administered to patients at biweekly intervals in the arm below the axilla. The vaccine consisted of monocyte-derived dendritic cells cultured less than nine days with IL-4 and GM-CSF, then pulsed overnight with autologous tumor lysate. Survival after dendritic cell vaccination was correlated with TCR sequencing metrics, including TIL content and tumor-blood repertoire overlap. Deep sequencing of TCR beta CDR3 regions was used to quantify tumor-infiltrating lymphocyte content and compare tumor and blood repertoires in dendritic cell-vaccinated glioblastoma patients. Patients received autologous tumor lysate-pulsed dendritic cell vaccination between about 2003 and 2013.

Broader findings and caveats from the paper: After dendritic cell vaccination, a higher estimated pretreatment TIL content predicted longer time to progression and overall survival. No direct relationship between TCR clonality and survival was found, suggesting a diverse polyclonal response may matter. The response model built on TCR overlap across three groups was characterized as speculative, with prospective validation still needed. The cohort was small and heterogeneous, and full blood and tumor sets were available for few patients, with initial-recurrent tumor pairs available for even fewer patients.

TCRB CDR3 regions were amplified from 1.5 to 2.5 ug genomic DNA, or all available DNA if less, using the immunoSEQ assay. For multiplex PCR, 60 forward primers for TCR V beta segments and 13 reverse primers for J beta segments were used. To estimate reads per starting template, synthetic control templates were spiked into each sample at limiting dilution. Reads of 87 bp were generated by sequencing on the Illumina HiSeq System. In the paper's pipeline: PCR and sequencing errors were removed by a nearest neighbor algorithm that merged closely related sequences. TCR overlap was measured as the percentage of unique tumor TCR beta sequences also present in the same patient's peripheral blood. This is the immuneACCESS table as TCRdb keeps it, with only in-frame sequences that have V and J called. A part of the clones is gone; compared with another copy, unresolved V genes explain less than half, and the rest is unexplained. That table furnishes V, J and clone size, whereas the DNA furnished D and trimming. In this sample the table shows roughly 60,000 clones, roughly 80% of which occur a single time. Jointly, the top ten make up 15% to 18% of the sample.

Taken with the paper, the label for time point translates to: after dendritic cell vaccination, including at tumor progression/relapse. Patients were selected on the basis of adequate residual fresh-frozen tumor tissue and more than two years of available survival data. Although molecular status otherwise differed among the glioblastoma patients, no patient had an isocitrate dehydrogenase mutation. PBMC were collected before vaccination, two weeks after the third vaccination, and at tumor progression when it occurred. The Qiagen DNeasy Blood extraction Kit was used for extraction of genomic DNA. From its cysteine to its phenylalanine, the CDR3 spans 13 amino acids. Kept here is only the CDR3 DNA, which spans 39 bases and is read in frame from base 1. Compared with germline, V lacks 3 bases and J lacks 5 bases; bases without a gene match: 4. From the germline V gene, CDR1 is SGHNT and CDR2 is YENEEA.

About this clone itself: This clone's antigen is unknown. Per-base quality was not reported, and no clone a single base away is much larger than it.

The chain employs TRBV11-3 and TRBJ2-7, and TRBD2 aligns with 7 junction nucleotides. The TCR was taken from a human donor with glioblastoma. The material was blood, obtained after dendritic cell vaccination. The nucleotide sequence is given as TGTGCCAGCAGCTTTTGGGGGGGTAACGAGCAGTACTTC. This encodes CASSFWGGNEQYF.